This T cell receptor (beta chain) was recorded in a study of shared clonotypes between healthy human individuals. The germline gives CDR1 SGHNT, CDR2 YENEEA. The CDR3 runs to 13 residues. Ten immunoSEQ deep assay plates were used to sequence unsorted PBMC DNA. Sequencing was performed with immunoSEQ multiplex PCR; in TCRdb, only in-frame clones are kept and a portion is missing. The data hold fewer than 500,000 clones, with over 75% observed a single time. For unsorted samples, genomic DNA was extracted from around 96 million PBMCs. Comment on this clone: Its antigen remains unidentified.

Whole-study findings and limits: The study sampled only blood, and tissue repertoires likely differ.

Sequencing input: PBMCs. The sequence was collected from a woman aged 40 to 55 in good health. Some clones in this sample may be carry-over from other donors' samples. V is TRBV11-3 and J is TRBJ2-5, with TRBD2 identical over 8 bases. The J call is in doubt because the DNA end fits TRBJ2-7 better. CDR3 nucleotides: TGTGCCAGCAGCGGCGGGGGGACCTACGAGCAGTACTTC. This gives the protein CASSGGGTYEQYF.